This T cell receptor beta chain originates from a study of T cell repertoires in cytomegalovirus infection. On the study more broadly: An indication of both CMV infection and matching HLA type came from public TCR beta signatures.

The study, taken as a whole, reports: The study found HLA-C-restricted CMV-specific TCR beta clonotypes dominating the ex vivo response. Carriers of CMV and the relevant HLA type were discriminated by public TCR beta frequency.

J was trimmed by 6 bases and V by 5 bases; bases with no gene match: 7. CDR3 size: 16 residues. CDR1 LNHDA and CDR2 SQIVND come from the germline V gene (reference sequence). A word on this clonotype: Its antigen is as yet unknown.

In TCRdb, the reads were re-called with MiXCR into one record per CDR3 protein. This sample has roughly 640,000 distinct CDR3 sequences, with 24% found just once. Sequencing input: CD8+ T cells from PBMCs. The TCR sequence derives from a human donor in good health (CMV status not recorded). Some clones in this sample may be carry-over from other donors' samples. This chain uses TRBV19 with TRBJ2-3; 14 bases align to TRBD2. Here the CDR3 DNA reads TGTGCCAGTAGTGAGACTAGCGGGGGGGCCTCCGATACGCAGTATTTT. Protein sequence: CASSETSGGASDTQYF.